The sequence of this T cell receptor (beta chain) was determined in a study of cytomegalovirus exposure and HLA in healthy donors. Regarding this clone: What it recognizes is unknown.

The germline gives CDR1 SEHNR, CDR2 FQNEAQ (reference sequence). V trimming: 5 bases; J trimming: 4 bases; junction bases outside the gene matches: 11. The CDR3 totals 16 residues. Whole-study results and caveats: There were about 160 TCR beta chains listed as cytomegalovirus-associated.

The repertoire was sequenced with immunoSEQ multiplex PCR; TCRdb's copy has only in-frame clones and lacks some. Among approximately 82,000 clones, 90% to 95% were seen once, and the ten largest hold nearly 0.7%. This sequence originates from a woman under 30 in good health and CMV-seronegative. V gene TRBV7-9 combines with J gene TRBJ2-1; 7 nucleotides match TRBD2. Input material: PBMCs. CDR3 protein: CASSPRWEGEYNEQFF. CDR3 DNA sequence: TGTGCCAGCAGCCCGCGGTGGGAGGGAGAATACAATGAGCAGTTCTTC.